These 2 T cell receptor beta chains originate from one sample sequenced in a study of response to subunit inactivated influenza vaccine. TCRdb processed the RT-PCR reads anew with MiXCR; each CDR3 protein has one entry. The sample has about 700,000 distinct CDR3 sequences, more than 11% seen once. The source material was PBMCs from blood, sampled around 14 days before vaccination. Receptors originate from a man aged 50 or older who received an inactivated influenza vaccine.

This chain joins TRBV11-2 and TRBJ2-4, with D possibly being TRBD1 (5 bases). The CDR3 covers 17 residues. Trimming cost V 3 bases and J 2 bases, with 17 bases left between them. The V gene's germline CDR1 is SGHAT and CDR2 FQNNGV. Here the CDR3 reads CASSFGTHTGSKNIQYF. CDR3 DNA sequence: TGTGCCAGCAGCTTTGGTACACACACAGGTTCCAAAAACATTCAGTACTTC.

This rearrangement joins TRBV28 to TRBJ2-3, with 8 bases lining up with TRBD1. CDR3 length equals 16 residues. V trimming: 2 bases; J trimming: 0 bases; junction bases outside the gene matches: 4. The germline gives CDR1 MDHEN, CDR2 SYDVKM. This CDR3 is CASSLQGAVSTDTQYF. CDR3 DNA sequence: TGTGCCAGCAGTTTACAGGGGGCGGTTAGCACAGATACGCAGTATTTT.